This section outlines one TCR beta chain sequence together with its context. The target antigen is unknown. This sample was included in a study of T cell responses to AZD1222 COVID-19 vaccine. On the study more broadly: Second doses that came at about 4 or about 12 weeks were put together.

Sequenced by immunoSEQ multiplex PCR; TCRdb stores in-frame clones only, minus some. The table shows 180,000 or so clones, with 94% occurring only once. Points from the study as a whole: Spike-specific TCR repertoires showed rising breadth and depth after two AZD1222 doses. Researchers took repertoire samples only after the peak T cell response had come. The study identified only six AZD1222 recipients as seropositive at baseline.

Trimming removed 3 bases from V and 0 bases from J, with 11 bases in between. Germline V CDR1 and CDR2: DFQATT, SNEGSKA (reference sequence). CDR3 length equals 14 residues. The TCR sequence derives from an adult in good health. V and J are TRBV20-1 and TRBJ1-1; tentatively, D is TRBD1 (5 bases). The starting material was peripheral blood, obtained on day 0 of AZD1222 vaccination. CDR3 in amino acids: CSASQGLMNTEAFF. The CDR3 DNA reads TGCAGTGCTAGTCAGGGACTAATGAACACTGAAGCTTTCTTT.